The 11 T cell receptor beta chains presented below share a single source sample, sequenced in a study of monozygotic twins with inflammatory bowel disease. No DNA is given; TCRdb re-called the 5' RACE reads and lists each CDR3 protein once. The table lists some 210,000 distinct CDR3 sequences. Sequencing used blood. The receptors derive from a human donor with ulcerative colitis or Crohn's disease, or a healthy co-twin of an affected twin (not recorded which).

The chain couples TRBV4-2 to TRBJ2-7; without DNA, the TCRdb call of TRBD2 cannot be checked. The germline CDR1 and CDR2 sequences are LGHNA and YNFKEQ. This CDR3 contains 15 residues. Here the CDR3 reads CASSPYAGDSYEQYF.

The chain carries TRBV7-9 and TRBJ2-1; TCRdb's D call of TRBD1 is untestable without DNA. Germline lookup yields CDR1 SEHNR and CDR2 FQNEAQ (reference sequence). The CDR3 sequence is 16 residues long. The CDR3 spells CASSLLPGEGDNEQFF.

The V gene is TRBV12-3 or TRBV12-4, the J gene TRBJ1-5; TCRdb's assignment of TRBD1 cannot be checked, as there is no DNA. This CDR3 contains 14 residues. The CDR3 loop reads CASSLFTRDQPQHF.

The CDR3 loop is CASSDEGILGQLNTGELFF. The chain carries TRBV10-1 and TRBJ2-2; TCRdb calls TRBD1, which cannot be checked without DNA. The CDR3 loop spans 19 amino acids. Germline V lookup: CDR1 WNHNN, CDR2 SYGVQD (reference sequence).

V and J are TRBV5-1 and TRBJ2-6. The CDR3 is 14 amino acids. Per germline, CDR1 SGHRS and CDR2 YFSETQ. The CDR3 is CASSLESGANVLTF.

V gene TRBV6-1 combines with J gene TRBJ2-3; TCRdb proposes TRBD2, but this gene call is untestable without DNA. This CDR3 contains 16 residues. Germline assignment: CDR1 MNHNS and CDR2 SASEGT. CDR3 in amino acids: CASSPGLAGIGDTQYF.

The V gene is TRBV7-6, the J gene TRBJ2-1; TCRdb returns TRBD1, unconfirmable since there is no DNA. The CDR3 length is 15 residues. Germline values: CDR1 SGHVS, CDR2 FNYEAQ. CDR3 sequence reads: CASSYRGTGNHEQFF.

V is TRBV19 and J is TRBJ2-3; TCRdb calls TRBD1, which cannot be checked without DNA. The V gene's germline CDR1 is LNHDA and CDR2 SQIVND (reference sequence). The CDR3 consists of 14 residues. CDR3 sequence: CASSPGTGLDTQYF.

The rearrangement uses TRBV5-1 and TRBJ2-1; lacking DNA, the TRBD1 call made by TCRdb goes unchecked. The CDR3 contains 13 residues. Germline CDR1 SGHRS, CDR2 YFSETQ. CDR3 sequence reads: CASSWTGEGEQFF.

This chain uses TRBV29-1 with TRBJ2-2; TCRdb gives TRBD2 as the D gene, but with no DNA this cannot be confirmed. The CDR3 loop spans 14 amino acids. CDR1 and CDR2 (germline): SQVTM, ANQGSEA. This chain's CDR3 is CSVQPILHPGELFF.

This sequence joins TRBV11-2 and TRBJ1-6; TCRdb's D gene call, TRBD1, goes unchecked for lack of DNA. CDR1 is SGHAT, CDR2 FQNNGV, per germline. The CDR3 is 14 residues long. CDR3 sequence: CASSSGTDNSPLHF.